This is a list of T cell receptor beta chains from one sample in a study of cytotoxic CD8 clonotypes in ibrutinib-treated CLL. Sequencing was performed with immunoSEQ multiplex PCR; in TCRdb, only in-frame clones are kept and a portion is missing. The table records 250,000 to 350,000 clones, approximately 76% of them present only once. The sequencing here drew on PBMCs, taken at disease progression, from a patient treated with ibrutinib. These receptors all come from a human donor with chronic lymphocytic leukemia. Each CDR3 is given with its conserved first and last residue. Fields, in order: J gene, V gene, CDR3 length, CDR3 protein.

J gene: TRBJ2-1
V gene: TRBV5-6
CDR3 length: 12
CDR3 protein: CASSLAYYEQFF

J gene: TRBJ2-5
V gene: TRBV2
CDR3 length: 12
CDR3 protein: CASSETKETQYF

J gene: TRBJ1-1
V gene: TRBV6-1
CDR3 length: 15
CDR3 protein: CASSRRQPKNTEAFF

J gene: TRBJ1-1
V gene: TRBV19
CDR3 length: 17
CDR3 protein: CASSITRGQGMNTEAFF

J gene: TRBJ2-7
V gene: TRBV27
CDR3 length: 14
CDR3 protein: CASRGLAWAYEQYF

J gene: TRBJ2-3
V gene: TRBV6-4
CDR3 length: 13
CDR3 protein: CASSDSIGDTQYF

J gene: TRBJ2-2
V gene: TRBV12-1
CDR3 length: 19
CDR3 protein: CATHPRTGGPTANTGELFF

J gene: TRBJ2-7
V gene: TRBV4-1
CDR3 length: 18
CDR3 protein: CASSLIHLGLAGGYEQYF

J gene: TRBJ1-6
V gene: TRBV27
CDR3 length: 13
CDR3 protein: CASSKTMLPPLHF

J gene: TRBJ1-2
V gene: TRBV5-6
CDR3 length: 14
CDR3 protein: CASSRITGDYGYTF

J gene: TRBJ2-2
V gene: TRBV5-1
CDR3 length: 13
CDR3 protein: CASSVEQARALFF

J gene: TRBJ2-7
V gene: TRBV5-1
CDR3 length: 15
CDR3 protein: CASTPFPGSSYEQYF

J gene: TRBJ1-1
V gene: TRBV5-4
CDR3 length: 15
CDR3 protein: CASSHGQTLETEAFF

J gene: TRBJ1-3
V gene: TRBV5-4
CDR3 length: 14
CDR3 protein: CASSPSNSGNTIYF

J gene: TRBJ2-7
V gene: TRBV2
CDR3 length: 12
CDR3 protein: CASEDRTYEQYF

J gene: TRBJ2-7
V gene: TRBV25-1
CDR3 length: 14
CDR3 protein: CASSEYAGGDEQYF

J gene: TRBJ1-5
V gene: TRBV10-2
CDR3 length: 14
CDR3 protein: CASSPTASNQPQHF

J gene: TRBJ2-1
V gene: TRBV10-3
CDR3 length: 14
CDR3 protein: CAITPDRGPNEQFF

J gene: TRBJ2-5
V gene: TRBV13
CDR3 length: 14
CDR3 protein: CASSLTRDAKTQYF

J gene: TRBJ1-4
V gene: TRBV18
CDR3 length: 16
CDR3 protein: CASSPTLGRTNEKLFF

J gene: TRBJ2-1
V gene: TRBV7-3
CDR3 length: 16
CDR3 protein: CASSQAGEVGYNEQFF

J gene: TRBJ2-2
V gene: TRBV6-1
CDR3 length: 20
CDR3 protein: CASSASGSGGGRGNTGELFF

J gene: TRBJ2-5
V gene: TRBV5-6
CDR3 length: 14
CDR3 protein: CASSRGTGRQTQYF

J gene: TRBJ2-2
V gene: TRBV19
CDR3 length: 13
CDR3 protein: CASSRKNTGELFF

J gene: TRBJ2-6
V gene: TRBV6-5
CDR3 length: 15
CDR3 protein: CASSFQGFRTNVLTF

J gene: TRBJ2-7
V gene: TRBV18
CDR3 length: 14
CDR3 protein: CASSLSGGSDEQYF

J gene: TRBJ2-1
V gene: TRBV5-4
CDR3 length: 14
CDR3 protein: CASSSAGWDNEQFF

J gene: TRBJ2-7
V gene: TRBV10-3
CDR3 length: 14
CDR3 protein: CAITRGLSSYEQYF

J gene: TRBJ2-2
V gene: TRBV18
CDR3 length: 16
CDR3 protein: CASSPSKISNTGELFF

J gene: TRBJ2-7
V gene: TRBV11-2
CDR3 length: 14
CDR3 protein: CASSLGRPSSEQYF

J gene: TRBJ2-5
V gene: TRBV11-3
CDR3 length: 13
CDR3 protein: CASSPGGLGTQYF

J gene: TRBJ2-2
V gene: TRBV9
CDR3 length: 16
CDR3 protein: CASSFRDRVLTGELFF

J gene: TRBJ2-7
V gene: TRBV10-3
CDR3 length: 14
CDR3 protein: CAIGVSGSSYEQYF

J gene: TRBJ1-1
V gene: TRBV9
CDR3 length: 15
CDR3 protein: CASSARGSGNTEAFF

J gene: TRBJ2-7
V gene: TRBV10-3
CDR3 length: 17
CDR3 protein: CAISESKGAGSSYEQYF

J gene: TRBJ1-5
V gene: TRBV27
CDR3 length: 15
CDR3 protein: CASSAQGWSNQPQHF

J gene: TRBJ2-1
V gene: TRBV7-2
CDR3 length: 13
CDR3 protein: CASSLEYRNEQFF

J gene: TRBJ2-5
V gene: TRBV6-5
CDR3 length: 15
CDR3 protein: CASSYSWAPRETQYF

J gene: TRBJ2-7
V gene: TRBV5-1
CDR3 length: 15
CDR3 protein: CASRYSSGGLLEQYF

J gene: TRBJ2-7
V gene: TRBV2
CDR3 length: 15
CDR3 protein: CASSEVLSDSYEQYF

J gene: TRBJ1-1
V gene: TRBV5-5
CDR3 length: 18
CDR3 protein: CASSLEGQGYGMNTEAFF

J gene: TRBJ2-7
V gene: TRBV7-6
CDR3 length: 14
CDR3 protein: CASSLQHKGYEQYF

J gene: TRBJ2-7
V gene: TRBV27
CDR3 length: 14
CDR3 protein: CASSFRDGFYEQYF

J gene: TRBJ1-5
V gene: TRBV6-1
CDR3 length: 13
CDR3 protein: CASRTTGGQPQHF

J gene: TRBJ2-7
V gene: TRBV19
CDR3 length: 15
CDR3 protein: CASSIVGGTAYEQYF

J gene: TRBJ2-3
V gene: TRBV27
CDR3 length: 14
CDR3 protein: CASSPFQGTDTQYF

J gene: TRBJ1-2
V gene: TRBV5-1
CDR3 length: 16
CDR3 protein: CASSLKTGATNYGYTF

J gene: TRBJ2-7
V gene: TRBV13
CDR3 length: 14
CDR3 protein: CASSRPGTGVEQYF

J gene: TRBJ2-5
V gene: TRBV7-2
CDR3 length: 12
CDR3 protein: CASSWEEETQYF

J gene: TRBJ2-3
V gene: TRBV7-6
CDR3 length: 16
CDR3 protein: CASSSGLAGGPDTQYF

J gene: TRBJ2-1
V gene: TRBV27
CDR3 length: 22
CDR3 protein: CASWWPAVPSGLAVRESDEQFF

J gene: TRBJ2-5
V gene: TRBV29-1
CDR3 length: 14
CDR3 protein: CSVDILAGQETQYF

J gene: TRBJ2-1
V gene: TRBV28
CDR3 length: 15
CDR3 protein: CASRPTSGRSDEQFF

J gene: TRBJ2-7
V gene: TRBV27
CDR3 length: 15
CDR3 protein: CASSPDRGLAYEQYF

J gene: TRBJ1-1
V gene: TRBV11-2
CDR3 length: 11
CDR3 protein: CASSLGTEAFF

J gene: TRBJ2-7
V gene: TRBV21-1
CDR3 length: 14
CDR3 protein: CASYKGHKSYEQYF

J gene: TRBJ2-3
V gene: TRBV19
CDR3 length: 15
CDR3 protein: CASSISYSPTDTQYF

J gene: TRBJ1-4
V gene: TRBV29-1
CDR3 length: 14
CDR3 protein: CSVRDRGTREKLFF

J gene: TRBJ2-7
V gene: TRBV7-2
CDR3 length: 16
CDR3 protein: CASSLISAGGPNEQYF